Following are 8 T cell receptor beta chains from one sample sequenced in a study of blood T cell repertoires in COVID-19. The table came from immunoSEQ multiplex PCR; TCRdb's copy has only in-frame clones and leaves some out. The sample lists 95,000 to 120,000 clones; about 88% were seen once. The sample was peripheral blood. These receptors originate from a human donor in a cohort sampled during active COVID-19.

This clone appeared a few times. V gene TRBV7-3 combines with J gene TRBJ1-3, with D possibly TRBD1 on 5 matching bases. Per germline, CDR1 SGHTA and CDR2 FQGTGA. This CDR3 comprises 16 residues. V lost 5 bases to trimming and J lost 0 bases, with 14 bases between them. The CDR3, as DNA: TGTGCCAGCAGCCGAACAGGCCCTCCCTCTGGAAACACCATATATTTT. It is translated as CASSRTGPPSGNTIYF.

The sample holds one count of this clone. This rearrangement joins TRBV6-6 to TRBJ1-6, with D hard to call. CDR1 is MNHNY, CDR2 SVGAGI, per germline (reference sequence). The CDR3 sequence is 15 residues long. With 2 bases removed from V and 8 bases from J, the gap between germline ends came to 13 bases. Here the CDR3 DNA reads TGTGCCAGCAGTTACCCCGAGGAGAAGGATTCACCCCTCCACTTT. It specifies CASSYPEEKDSPLHF.

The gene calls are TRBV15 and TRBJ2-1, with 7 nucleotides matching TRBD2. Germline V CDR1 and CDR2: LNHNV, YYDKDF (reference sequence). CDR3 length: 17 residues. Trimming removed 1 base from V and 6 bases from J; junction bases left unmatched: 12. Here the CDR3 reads CATSRGPPAGARNEQFF. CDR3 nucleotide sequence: TGTGCCACCAGCAGAGGGCCTCCGGCGGGAGCGCGCAATGAGCAGTTCTTC.

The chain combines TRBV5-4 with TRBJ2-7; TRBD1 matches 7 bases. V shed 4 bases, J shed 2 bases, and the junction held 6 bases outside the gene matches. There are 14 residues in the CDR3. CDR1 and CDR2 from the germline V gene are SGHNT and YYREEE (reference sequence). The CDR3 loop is CASSLGTDPYEQYF. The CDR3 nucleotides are TGTGCCAGCAGCCTGGGGACAGACCCCTACGAGCAGTACTTC.

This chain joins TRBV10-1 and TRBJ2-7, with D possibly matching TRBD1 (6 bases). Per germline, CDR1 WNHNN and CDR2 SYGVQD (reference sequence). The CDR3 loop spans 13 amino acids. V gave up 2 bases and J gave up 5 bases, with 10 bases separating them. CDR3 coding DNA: TGCGCCAGCAGTGAGACAGGGTGGCACGAGCAGTACTTC. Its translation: CASSETGWHEQYF.

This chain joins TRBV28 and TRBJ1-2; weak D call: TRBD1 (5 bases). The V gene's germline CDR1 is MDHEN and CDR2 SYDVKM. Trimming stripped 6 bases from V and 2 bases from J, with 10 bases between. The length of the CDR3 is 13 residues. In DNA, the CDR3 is TGTGCCAGCAGGACAGCTTCCAACTATGGCTACACCTTC. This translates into CASRTASNYGYTF.

The CDR3 spells CASSPVSSGGRSGANVLTF. The CDR3 nucleotides read TGTGCCAGCAGTCCAGTGTCTAGCGGGGGCCGCTCTGGGGCCAACGTCCTGACTTTC. The rearrangement uses TRBV6-6 and TRBJ2-6; 10 nucleotides align to TRBD2. After removal of 5 bases from V and 0 bases from J, the junction contained 10 bases not matched to a gene. CDR3 length: 19 residues. The germline gives CDR1 MNHNY, CDR2 SVGAGI (reference sequence).

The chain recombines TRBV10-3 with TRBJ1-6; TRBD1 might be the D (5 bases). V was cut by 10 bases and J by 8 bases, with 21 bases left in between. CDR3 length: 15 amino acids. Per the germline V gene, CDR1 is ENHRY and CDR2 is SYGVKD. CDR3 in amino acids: CATTGGTERDSPLHF. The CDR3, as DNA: TGTGCCACCACTGGCGGGACCGAGAGGGATTCACCCCTCCACTTT.